This TCR beta chain was sequenced during a study of blood T cell repertoires in COVID-19 (dated by TCRdb to 2020 to 2022). As for the study more broadly: Samples from collaborators originated in the United States, Italy and Spain and spanned both the acute and convalescent phases of COVID-19. The material from the prospective study consisted of cDNA or gDNA derived from T cells, B-cell-depleted T cells, or PBMCs. The dataset comprised deeply sampled blood TCRbeta repertoires from subjects exposed to, actively infected with, or recovered from COVID-19. The repertoires were released in a freely available public database intended as a resource for research on the immune response to SARS-CoV-2. The samples were drawn from two sources: the first 160 participants of the ongoing ImmuneRACE study, and some 1,300 subjects contributed by 6 global collaborators. Nearly every sample came with metadata listing a de-identified subject ID, COVID-19 status, age in years and sex. Where available, HLA class I and class II types were obtained from metadata supplied by the sample provider rather than from assay-based typing. Here is what the overall study found, with its caveats: How much clinical and demographic metadata was included differed by source and by participant, and the metadata was provided uncurated.

Sequences MNHNY (CDR1) and SVGAGI (CDR2) are obtained from the germline V gene (reference sequence). Unmatched junction bases come to 8, with V trimmed by 8 bases and J by 3 bases. Reading from cysteine to phenylalanine, the CDR3 counts 14 amino acids. Of all the DNA, just the CDR3 is kept, 42 bases in frame from base 1. TCRbeta CDR3 regions were amplified from genomic DNA by means of the immunoSEQ Assay, a bias-controlled multiplex PCR. For the original study's pipeline: The number of nucleated cells in each sample was estimated by amplification of reference gene primers within the assay. To quantify the absolute abundance of each unique TCRbeta CDR3 rearrangement, sequence reads were collapsed and filtered. For each sample, productive Simpson clonality was calculated as the square root of Simpson's diversity index over productive rearrangements. In TCRdb, the immuneACCESS table is reduced to in-frame sequences with V and J assigned. These tables do not hold every clone; where another copy was compared, an unresolved V gene accounts for under half, and the others remain unexplained. The V and J calls and clone size are taken from that table; D and trimming were inferred from the DNA. In this sample the table shows approximately 320,000 clones, 85% to 90% of which occur a single time. The ten largest make up around 10% of the sample.

This clone was recorded at least ten times. Which antigen it targets is not known. No qualities accompany the bases; no much larger clone lies one base away. One collaborating source in Seattle enrolled patients while the patients were actively infected and followed the patients over time throughout the course of disease. Each collaborating institution followed its own protocols to collect whole blood in K2EDTA tubes. For TCRbeta analysis, collaborators shipped samples as frozen whole blood, isolated PBMCs, or DNA extracted from either of those sample types. The source of this sequence is a woman aged 25-40 years with COVID-19, enrolled during active disease. The chain links TRBV6-6 with TRBJ2-7, with 9 bases aligning to TRBD2. The sample consisted of peripheral blood. The CDR3 has the sequence CASAKRGEFYEQYF. The nucleotides are TGTGCCAGCGCGAAGCGGGGGGAATTCTACGAGCAGTACTTC.